The entry that follows covers one T cell receptor beta chain sequence. Those enrolled, adults aged roughly 18 to 90 years, came from around 24 US areas. The data were taken from a study of blood T cell repertoires in COVID-19. The CDR3 covers 15 residues. The trim removed 7 bases at V and 2 bases at J, leaving 8 bases unmatched. Germline V lookup: CDR1 LGHNT, CDR2 FRNRAP. TCRdb's copy holds only in-frame clones and misses some; the assay was immunoSEQ multiplex PCR. The repertoire holds about 430,000 clones, with roughly 90% as singletons. The receptor's source is a woman aged 25-40 years with acute COVID-19. This sequence joins TRBV12-5 and TRBJ2-7; 10 nucleotides agree with TRBD2. Sample: PBMCs or T cells enriched from blood (not recorded which). This chain's CDR3 is CASARAGGTAYEQYF. In DNA, the CDR3 is TGTGCTAGTGCCCGAGCGGGGGGGACCGCCTACGAGCAGTACTTC.